This section outlines one TCR beta chain sequence together with its context. Its antigen is unknown. This CDR3 has 15 amino acids. Per the germline V gene, CDR1 is ENHRY and CDR2 is SYGVKD. V dropped 3 bases and J dropped 2; count of bases not matched to a gene: 4. Thawed PBMCs were FACS-sorted into unstimulated CD4+CD25+CD127- regulatory T cells, CD4+CD25- non-regulatory cells, CD4 and CD8 cells. The entry originates in a study of Tregs in tolerant kidney transplant recipients. Generated by immunoSEQ multiplex PCR, the TCRdb table keeps only in-frame clones and is missing some. Here the sample spans tens of thousands of clones, 85% to 90% being singletons. Overall study results and limits: Activated donor B cell expansion appeared to reveal the most relevant donor-specific TCRbeta repertoire.

V is TRBV10-3 and J is TRBJ2-3, with TRBD2 matching over 8 bases. This clonotype originated in a human donor who received a combined kidney and bone marrow transplant. Material: CD4+ T cells from blood, obtained before the transplant. In DNA, the CDR3 is TGTGCCATCAGTGAACTAGCGGCCTTCACAGATACGCAGTATTTT. It encodes CAISELAAFTDTQYF.